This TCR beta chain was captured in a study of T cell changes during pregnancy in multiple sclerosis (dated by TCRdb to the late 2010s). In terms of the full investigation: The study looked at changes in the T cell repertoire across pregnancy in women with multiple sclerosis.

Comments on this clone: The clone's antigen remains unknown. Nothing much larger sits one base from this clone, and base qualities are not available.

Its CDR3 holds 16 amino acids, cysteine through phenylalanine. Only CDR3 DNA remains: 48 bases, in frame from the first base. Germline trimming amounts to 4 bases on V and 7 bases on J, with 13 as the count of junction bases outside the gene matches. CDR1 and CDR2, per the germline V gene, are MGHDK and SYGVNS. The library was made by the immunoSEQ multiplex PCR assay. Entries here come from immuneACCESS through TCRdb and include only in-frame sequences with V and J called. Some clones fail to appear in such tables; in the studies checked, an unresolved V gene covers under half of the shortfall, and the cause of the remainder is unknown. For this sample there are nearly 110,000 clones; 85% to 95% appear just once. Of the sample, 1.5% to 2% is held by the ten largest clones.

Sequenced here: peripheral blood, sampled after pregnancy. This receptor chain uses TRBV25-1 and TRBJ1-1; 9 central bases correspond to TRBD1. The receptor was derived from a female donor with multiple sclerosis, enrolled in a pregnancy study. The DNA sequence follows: TGTGCCAGCAGTGTACATCCACAGGGGGCGCCGAATGAAGCTTTCTTT. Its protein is CASSVHPQGAPNEAFF.